The TCR beta chain described here comes from a study of OX40 agonist ivuxolimab in advanced cancers. Broader study findings: Expansion of clones was among the lowest in partial responders at 0.1-3.0 mg/kg.

This CDR3 has 16 amino acids. Germline values: CDR1 LNHNV, CDR2 YYDKDF (reference sequence). Trimming cost V 0 bases and J 10 bases, with 19 bases left between them. Note on this clone: Its target is unknown.

TCRdb's copy holds only in-frame clones and misses some; the assay was immunoSEQ multiplex PCR. The sample has around 150,000 clones; around 94% are singletons. The material was CD4+ or CD8+ T cells sorted from blood, obtained in a trial of the OX40 agonist ivuxolimab. The clonotype comes from an adult with an advanced solid tumor such as melanoma, head and neck, liver or kidney cancer. The chain uses TRBV15 and TRBJ1-5; tentative D call: TRBD1 (6 bases). The CDR3 protein is CATSRDQGTVSQPQHF. The CDR3 nucleotides read TGTGCCACCAGCAGAGATCAGGGGACCGTATCACAACCCCAGCATTTT. Drawing the rest from reference TRBV15 and TRBJ1-5, the complete variable domain is DAMVIQNPRYQVTQFGKPVTLSCSQTLNHNVMYWYQQKSSQAPKLLFHYYDKDFNNEADTPDNFQSRRPNTSFCFLDIRSPGLGDTAMYLCATSRDQGTVSQPQHFGDGTRLSIL.